This T cell receptor (beta chain) is from a study of post-analysis software for immune sequencing data. Study-level background: Clinical courses comprised relapsing-remitting, secondary progressive and progressive-relapsing multiple sclerosis.

Study observations and caveats: By F measure, samples from a shared preparation batch strongly co-clustered. A few TRBV segments appeared more often in patients than in controls, and TRBV5-6, TRBV5-1 and TRBV20-1 were among these.

The CDR3 length is 13 residues. The germline V gene encodes CDR1 SGDLS and CDR2 YYNGEE. The ends were cut back, 0 bases at V and 1 base at J, with 5 bases in the middle. Built from TCR beta cDNA, the libraries had unique molecular identifiers in them. Input populations of about 0.95 to 10 million T cells gave rise to hundreds of thousands of cDNA molecules. TCRdb analysed the PCR reads with MiXCR anew, one entry per CDR3 protein. The table records roughly 540,000 distinct CDR3 sequences, 30% to 40% of them present only once. This clonotype showed up just a few times. Its antigen remains unidentified. The TCR comes from a girl aged 2-17 years with multiple sclerosis. The sample was blood. The chain couples TRBV9 to TRBJ2-7; D gene ambiguous. CDR3 in DNA: TGTGCCAGCAGCGTAGGGGGATCCTACGAGCAGTACTTC. Translating gives CASSVGGSYEQYF.